This T cell receptor beta chain emerged from a study of neurological immune-mediated disorders. A 10-nucleotide random UMI tagged transcripts in template-switch 5'RACE cDNA synthesis. Each CDR3 protein is one row after TCRdb ran MiXCR on the 5' RACE reads. The table has more than 50,000 distinct CDR3 sequences, 7% to 10% seen once; the top ten hold 1.9%. Time point: longitudinal time-point 3. This CDR3 spans 14 amino acids. V dropped 5 bases and J dropped 5 bases, with 15 bases sitting between them. The germline CDR1 and CDR2 sequences are DFQATT and SNEGSKA (reference sequence). This clonotype appeared many times.

The specimen was PBMCs. The receptor comes from a woman aged 40 to 49 in good health. The chain links TRBV20-1 to TRBJ2-2; maybe TRBD2 (5 bases). The CDR3 DNA reads as TGCAGTGCTGAGGGTGACCCTCAGACCGGGGAGCTGTTTTTT. Its translation: CSAEGDPQTGELFF.